The present T cell receptor beta chain was sequenced within a study of blood T cell repertoires in COVID-19. About the research overall: The United States, Italy and Spain supplied acute and convalescent COVID-19 samples. PBMCs, B-cell-depleted T cells, or T cells provided the cDNA or gDNA that made up the material.

Source study methods: By means of reference gene primer amplification, nucleated cell counts were estimated. Sequencing used immunoSEQ multiplex PCR; TCRdb keeps in-frame clones, though not all of them. Clone size and the V and J calls come from that table; the DNA yielded D and trimming. This sample has 35,000 to 50,000 clones, with 80% to 90% found just once. CDR3 length equals 17 residues. The trim removed 1 base at V and 4 bases at J, leaving 5 bases unmatched. Germline CDR1 SEHNR, CDR2 FQNEAQ (reference sequence). The rearrangement uses TRBV7-9 and TRBJ2-1, with TRBD1 matching 12 bases. The sample consisted of peripheral blood. The TCR sequence derives from a woman between 40 and 50 years old with acute or convalescent COVID-19. The CDR3 nucleotides are TGTGCCAGCAGCTTAGGGGACAGGGGGCTTGGGTACAATGAGCAGTTCTTC. Translation: CASSLGDRGLGYNEQFF.